These T cell receptor beta chains were read from a single sample in a study of shared clonotypes between healthy human individuals. Libraries were prepared by immunoSEQ multiplex PCR; TCRdb keeps only in-frame clonotypes and omits some of them. The sample shows 2.3 million or so clones, 90% to 95% of them seen only once. The sample was naive CD4+ T cells from PBMCs. Receptors originate from a man aged 18 to 30 in good health. Some clones in this sample may be carry-over from other donors' samples. Each CDR3 is given with its conserved first and last residue. The D gene is left open where the match is weak. Some rows mark clone size as missing; the rest say once, few, many or name a class of expanded clone.

d_call: -
v_call: TRBV10-2
clone_size: -
j_call: TRBJ2-7
cdr3_aa: CASWGKRDGTLTYEQYF
cdr3_nt: TGCGCCAGCTGGGGCAAACGGGATGGGACACTGACCTACGAGCAGTACTTC

d_call: -
v_call: TRBV27
clone_size: few
j_call: TRBJ1-2
cdr3_aa: CASSFRAAYGYTF
cdr3_nt: TGTGCCAGCAGTTTCCGGGCTGCCTATGGCTACACCTTC

d_call: TRBD2
v_call: TRBV5-1
clone_size: -
j_call: TRBJ2-2
cdr3_aa: CASSYLAGGPSVGELFF
cdr3_nt: TGCGCCAGCAGCTACCTAGCGGGAGGGCCTAGTGTCGGGGAGCTGTTTTTT

d_call: TRBD1
v_call: TRBV7-6
clone_size: -
j_call: TRBJ1-3
cdr3_aa: CASSLFTGAGNTIYF
cdr3_nt: TGTGCCAGCAGCTTATTTACAGGGGCCGGAAACACCATATATTTT

d_call: TRBD1
v_call: TRBV28
clone_size: -
j_call: TRBJ1-2
cdr3_aa: CASSLSNRGAVAGYTF
cdr3_nt: TGTGCCAGCAGTTTATCCAACAGGGGAGCCGTTGCCGGCTACACCTTC

d_call: TRBD1
v_call: TRBV2
clone_size: -
j_call: TRBJ2-4
cdr3_aa: CASSDTGGNIQYF
cdr3_nt: TGTGCCAGCAGTGACACAGGGGGAAACATTCAGTACTTC

d_call: -
v_call: TRBV30
clone_size: -
j_call: TRBJ2-7
cdr3_aa: CAWRGGALREQYF
cdr3_nt: TGTGCCTGGAGGGGGGGCGCCCTCCGCGAGCAGTACTTC

d_call: -
v_call: TRBV25-1
clone_size: -
j_call: TRBJ2-2
cdr3_aa: CASSGNTGELFF
cdr3_nt: TGTGCCAGCAGCGGCAACACCGGGGAGCTGTTTTTT

d_call: -
v_call: TRBV5-4
clone_size: -
j_call: TRBJ2-2
cdr3_aa: CASSLGAPGELFF
cdr3_nt: TGTGCCAGCAGTCTAGGAGCGCCCGGGGAGCTGTTTTTT

d_call: -
v_call: TRBV6-4
clone_size: -
j_call: TRBJ1-5
cdr3_aa: CASSGDVLSNQPQHF
cdr3_nt: TGTGCCAGCAGCGGGGACGTCCTTAGCAATCAGCCCCAGCATTTT

d_call: -
v_call: TRBV28
clone_size: -
j_call: TRBJ1-3
cdr3_aa: CASRDNRSGNTIYF
cdr3_nt: TGTGCCAGCAGGGACAATCGCTCTGGAAACACCATATATTTT

d_call: -
v_call: TRBV7-2
clone_size: -
j_call: TRBJ2-7
cdr3_aa: CASSLKGDSSYEQYF
cdr3_nt: TGTGCCAGCAGCTTAAAAGGGGATTCCTCCTACGAGCAGTACTTC

d_call: TRBD1
v_call: TRBV5-4
clone_size: -
j_call: TRBJ2-5
cdr3_aa: CASSQDRGRPETQYF
cdr3_nt: TGTGCCAGCAGCCAGGACAGGGGGCGCCCCGAGACCCAGTACTTC

d_call: -
v_call: TRBV15
clone_size: -
j_call: TRBJ2-4
cdr3_aa: CATSRDPQKNIQYF
cdr3_nt: TGTGCCACCAGCAGAGATCCCCAAAAAAACATTCAGTACTTC

d_call: -
v_call: TRBV9
clone_size: -
j_call: TRBJ1-4
cdr3_aa: CASSVRGGPPSNEKLFF
cdr3_nt: TGTGCCAGCAGCGTTAGGGGGGGCCCTCCCTCTAATGAAAAACTGTTTTTT

d_call: TRBD2
v_call: TRBV6-5
clone_size: -
j_call: TRBJ2-1
cdr3_aa: CASRPSGTSSHEQFF
cdr3_nt: TGTGCCAGCAGACCCTCCGGGACTAGCTCACATGAGCAGTTCTTC

d_call: TRBD2
v_call: TRBV7-2
clone_size: -
j_call: TRBJ2-1
cdr3_aa: CASSLGLAVSEQFF
cdr3_nt: TGTGCCAGCAGCTTGGGACTAGCGGTTAGTGAGCAGTTCTTC

d_call: -
v_call: TRBV9
clone_size: -
j_call: TRBJ2-3
cdr3_aa: CASSSRQTTDTQYF
cdr3_nt: TGTGCCAGCAGCTCTCGACAGACCACAGATACGCAGTATTTT

d_call: -
v_call: TRBV6-6
clone_size: -
j_call: TRBJ2-7
cdr3_aa: CASSSPGRGSYEQYF
cdr3_nt: TGTGCCAGCAGTAGCCCCGGGCGGGGCTCCTACGAGCAGTACTTC

d_call: -
v_call: TRBV7-9
clone_size: -
j_call: TRBJ2-3
cdr3_aa: CASSLDSYTDTQYF
cdr3_nt: TGTGCCAGCAGCTTAGACAGTTACACAGATACGCAGTATTTT

d_call: -
v_call: TRBV30
clone_size: -
j_call: TRBJ1-2
cdr3_aa: CAWSSTGYGYTF
cdr3_nt: TGTGCCTGGAGTAGCACGGGCTATGGCTACACCTTC

d_call: -
v_call: TRBV5-1
clone_size: few
j_call: TRBJ2-5
cdr3_aa: CASSLASQETQYF
cdr3_nt: TGCGCCAGCAGCTTGGCCAGCCAAGAGACCCAGTACTTC

d_call: -
v_call: TRBV5-4
clone_size: -
j_call: TRBJ2-7
cdr3_aa: CASSRVEEYHYEQYF
cdr3_nt: TGTGCCAGCAGCCGAGTTGAGGAGTACCACTACGAGCAGTACTTC

d_call: -
v_call: TRBV18
clone_size: -
j_call: TRBJ1-5
cdr3_aa: CASSYLRGNQPQHF
cdr3_nt: TGTGCCAGCTCCTACCTGAGAGGCAATCAGCCCCAGCATTTT

d_call: TRBD2
v_call: TRBV2
clone_size: -
j_call: TRBJ2-7
cdr3_aa: CASSEISGKYEQYF
cdr3_nt: TGTGCCAGCAGTGAGATTAGCGGGAAGTACGAGCAGTACTTC

d_call: TRBD1
v_call: TRBV7-9
clone_size: -
j_call: TRBJ1-1
cdr3_aa: CASSPKDRGQTEAFF
cdr3_nt: TGTGCCAGCAGCCCTAAAGACAGGGGGCAGACTGAAGCTTTCTTT

d_call: -
v_call: TRBV28
clone_size: -
j_call: TRBJ1-2
cdr3_aa: CASSSSNRPNYGYTF
cdr3_nt: TGTGCCAGCAGTTCATCCAACAGGCCTAACTATGGCTACACCTTC

d_call: -
v_call: TRBV7-9
clone_size: -
j_call: TRBJ1-2
cdr3_aa: CASSLRVNYGYTF
cdr3_nt: TGTGCCAGCAGCTTAAGGGTTAACTATGGCTACACCTTC

d_call: -
v_call: TRBV28
clone_size: -
j_call: TRBJ2-7
cdr3_aa: CASSPPTRLHEQYF
cdr3_nt: TGTGCCAGCAGTCCTCCTACCCGTCTCCACGAGCAGTACTTC

d_call: -
v_call: TRBV4-3
clone_size: -
j_call: TRBJ1-4
cdr3_aa: CASSQESPGLTNEKLFF
cdr3_nt: TGCGCCAGCAGCCAAGAATCTCCGGGGCTGACTAATGAAAAACTGTTTTTT

d_call: -
v_call: TRBV28
clone_size: -
j_call: TRBJ2-7
cdr3_aa: CASSSLGVSSYEQYF
cdr3_nt: TGTGCCAGCAGTTCCCTTGGAGTGAGTTCCTACGAGCAGTACTTC

d_call: -
v_call: TRBV9
clone_size: -
j_call: TRBJ2-3
cdr3_aa: CASSVDIGMTDTQYF
cdr3_nt: TGTGCCAGCAGCGTAGATATAGGGATGACAGATACGCAGTATTTT

d_call: -
v_call: TRBV5-1
clone_size: -
j_call: TRBJ1-4
cdr3_aa: CASSLIAGGPGKLFF
cdr3_nt: TGCGCCAGCAGCTTGATAGCCGGGGGCCCGGGGAAACTGTTTTTT

d_call: TRBD1
v_call: TRBV6-6
clone_size: few
j_call: TRBJ1-1
cdr3_aa: CASSTGQGNTEAFF
cdr3_nt: TGTGCCAGCAGCACCGGACAGGGGAACACTGAAGCTTTCTTT

d_call: -
v_call: TRBV7-8
clone_size: once
j_call: TRBJ2-7
cdr3_aa: CASSLGGTILISSYEQYF
cdr3_nt: TGTGCCAGCAGCTTAGGGGGGACAATCCTGATCAGCTCCTACGAGCAGTACTTC

d_call: -
v_call: TRBV30
clone_size: once
j_call: TRBJ2-7
cdr3_aa: CAWSRGTYEQYF
cdr3_nt: TGTGCCTGGAGCCGCGGTACCTACGAGCAGTACTTC

d_call: -
v_call: TRBV6-6
clone_size: once
j_call: TRBJ2-3
cdr3_aa: CASTSHLAEVTDTQYF
cdr3_nt: TGTGCCAGCACCTCACATTTAGCGGAAGTCACAGATACGCAGTATTTT

d_call: -
v_call: TRBV30
clone_size: -
j_call: TRBJ2-1
cdr3_aa: CAWSDQAGGNEQFF
cdr3_nt: TGTGCCTGGAGTGACCAGGCAGGTGGGAATGAGCAGTTCTTC

d_call: TRBD1
v_call: TRBV4-1
clone_size: -
j_call: TRBJ1-2
cdr3_aa: CASSQPTRGQGIYGYTF
cdr3_nt: TGCGCCAGCAGCCAACCAACCAGGGGGCAGGGCATATATGGCTACACCTTC

d_call: -
v_call: TRBV7-9
clone_size: -
j_call: TRBJ2-2
cdr3_aa: CASSSNTGELFF
cdr3_nt: TGTGCCAGCAGCTCCAACACCGGGGAGCTGTTTTTT

d_call: -
v_call: TRBV5-4
clone_size: -
j_call: TRBJ2-3
cdr3_aa: CASSPSAGWGADTQYF
cdr3_nt: TGTGCCAGCAGCCCAAGCGCGGGGTGGGGGGCAGATACGCAGTATTTT